Below are 30 T cell receptor beta chains sequenced from a single sample in a study of T cell responses to AZD1222 COVID-19 vaccine (dated by TCRdb to the early 2020s). Library generation was performed with the immunoSEQ multiplex PCR assay. Entries here come from immuneACCESS through TCRdb and include only in-frame sequences with V and J called. Some clones fail to appear in such tables; in the studies checked, an unresolved V gene covers under half of the shortfall, and the cause of the remainder is unknown. The sample table contains 84,000 or so clones; only one count was recorded for approximately 90% of them. The biggest ten clones account for about 1.6% of the sample. The sample's time point label, in plain terms: baseline before first vaccination. The material sequenced was peripheral blood, taken on day 0 of AZD1222 vaccination. The receptors originated from an adult in good health.

The V call is TRBV5-1, the J call TRBJ2-4; the D is unclear. The CDR3 is made up of 15 amino acids. Trimming left V 3 bases short and J 0 bases short, with 10 bases between. Germline V lookup: CDR1 SGHRS, CDR2 YFSETQ. CDR3: CASSSSTVAKNIQYF. The CDR3 nucleotides are TGCGCCAGCAGCTCGTCTACCGTAGCCAAAAACATTCAGTACTTC.

The chain uses TRBV28 and TRBJ1-1; unclear D gene. Trimming took off 8 bases at V and 2 bases at J, with 15 bases between the two ends. Germline assignment: CDR1 MDHEN and CDR2 SYDVKM. This CDR3 is built from 14 residues. CDR3 sequence: CASQQLRFNTEAFF. CDR3 DNA: TGTGCCAGCCAGCAGTTAAGATTTAACACTGAAGCTTTCTTT.

The chain joins TRBV4-3 to TRBJ1-1, with D hard to call. V lost 2 bases and J 1 base, leaving 5 bases between the germline ends. The germline CDR1 and CDR2 sequences are LGHNA and YSLEER. The CDR3 has 13 amino acids. The CDR3 DNA follows: TGCGCCAGCAGCCAACATACGAACACTGAAGCTTTCTTT. Its protein is CASSQHTNTEAFF.

This clone has only one observation. V gene TRBV19 combines with J gene TRBJ1-6, with 8 bases aligning to TRBD1. In germline, CDR1 is LNHDA, CDR2 SQIVND (reference sequence). The length of the CDR3 is 14 residues. V dropped 7 bases and J dropped 7; count of bases not matched to a gene: 6. CDR3 loop: CASKVGQGNSPLHF. CDR3 in DNA: TGTGCCAGTAAGGTCGGACAGGGAAATTCACCCCTCCACTTT.

J is TRBJ2-1 and V is TRBV4-1; 7 bases match TRBD1. Trimming removed 5 bases from V and 3 bases from J; junction bases left unmatched: 4. Germline V gives CDR1 MGHRA, CDR2 YSYEKL. The CDR3 covers 14 residues. The DNA for the CDR3 is TGCGCCAGCAGCTGGGGACAGTACTACAATGAGCAGTTCTTC. Its protein is CASSWGQYYNEQFF.

In regard to this clone: One end of the junction is discordant with germline, which a read error may explain. The chain is built from TRBV6-5 and TRBJ2-5, with D unresolved. CDR1 and CDR2 (germline): MNHEY, SVGAGI. The CDR3 has 12 amino acids. The CDR3: CATQQSREAQYF. Here the CDR3 DNA reads TGTGCCACCCAACAGTCAAGAGAGGCCCAGTACTTC.

This chain uses TRBV5-1 with TRBJ1-4; a weak D match, TRBD1 (5 bases). This CDR3 is 14 amino acids long. V was pared by 2 bases and J by 7 bases, with 12 bases between. CDR1 and CDR2 from the germline V gene are SGHRS and YFSETQ. The CDR3 DNA is TGCGCCAGCAGCTTTGGAGGGGCAGGTGAAAAACTGTTTTTT. Protein: CASSFGGAGEKLFF.

The rearrangement uses TRBV19 and TRBJ1-2; unclear D gene. Trimming stripped 5 bases from V and 0 bases from J, with 16 bases between. The CDR3 consists of 16 residues. Germline V gene sequence: CDR1 LNHDA, CDR2 SQIVND (reference sequence). CDR3 sequence reads: CASSVGKIMSNYGYTF. CDR3 DNA: TGTGCCAGTAGTGTCGGCAAGATTATGTCTAACTATGGCTACACCTTC. Variable domain in full (rest from reference TRBV19 and TRBJ1-2): DGGITQSPKYLFRKEGQNVTLSCEQNLNHDAMYWYRQDPGQGLRLIYYSQIVNDFQKGDIAEGYSVSREKKESFPLTVTSAQKNPTAFYLCASSVGKIMSNYGYTFGSGTRLTVV.

The chain uses TRBV4-2 and TRBJ1-6; 9 bases are a match to TRBD1. Germline CDR1 and CDR2: LGHNA and YNFKEQ. V gave up 3 bases and J gave up 7 bases; unmatched junction bases: 4. This CDR3 is 15 amino acids long. The CDR3 DNA follows: TGTGCCAGCAGCCATGTCGGGACAGGGAATTCACCCCTCCACTTT. Encoded protein: CASSHVGTGNSPLHF.

The genes are TRBV11-1 and TRBJ1-2, with D possibly being TRBD1 (6 bases). There are 12 residues in the CDR3. Germline-derived CDR1 and CDR2 are SGHAT and FQDESV (reference sequence). The V end lost 5 bases, the J end lost 8 bases, and 12 bases lay between the germline ends. Here the CDR3 reads CASSLTGTGYTF. CDR3 in DNA: TGTGCCAGCAGCCTTACAGGGACCGGCTACACCTTC.

This clone was counted a single time. The chain links TRBV19 to TRBJ1-3; D unclear. This CDR3 has 14 residues. Trimming left V 5 bases short and J 0 bases short, with 8 bases between. Germline V CDR1 and CDR2: LNHDA, SQIVND (reference sequence). CDR3 in amino acids: CASSDFYSGNTIYF. As DNA, the CDR3 is TGTGCCAGTAGTGACTTTTACTCTGGAAACACCATATATTTT.

The rearrangement joins TRBV29-1 to TRBJ2-7; 7 nucleotides match TRBD2. The CDR3 sequence is 13 residues long. Germline V lookup: CDR1 SQVTM, CDR2 ANQGSEA. The ends lost 5 bases at V and 2 bases at J; junction bases unmatched: 6. CDR3 nucleotides: TGCAGCGTTCGCGGGAGTCTGACCTACGAGCAGTACTTC. It codes for CSVRGSLTYEQYF.

The CDR3 protein is CASSYSNQPQHF. The CDR3 bases are TGTGCCAGCAGTTATAGCAATCAGCCCCAGCATTTT. The chain links TRBV12-3 or TRBV12-4 to TRBJ1-5; no firm D call. V lost 4 bases and J 0 bases, leaving 1 base between the germline ends. This CDR3 is built from 12 residues.

This chain links TRBV30 with TRBJ2-7; 10 positions agree with TRBD2. The CDR3 runs to 16 residues. Germline V gene data show CDR1 as GTSNPN and CDR2 as SVGIG (reference sequence). Losses at the gene ends were 2 bases for V and 6 bases for J; bases not matched to a gene: 13. The DNA of the CDR3 is TGTGCCTGGAGTAAATTGTCTAGCGGGAGTGCTTTCGAGCAGTACTTC. Its protein is CAWSKLSSGSAFEQYF.

The J gene is TRBJ1-2, the V gene TRBV18, with D tentatively TRBD1 (5 bases). The V gene's germline CDR1 is KGHSH and CDR2 LQKENI. CDR3 length equals 15 residues. The ends were cut back, 0 bases at V and 2 bases at J, with 10 bases in the middle. CDR3 loop: CASSPPQGSNYGYTF. In DNA, the CDR3 is TGTGCCAGCTCACCACCCCAGGGTAGCAACTATGGCTACACCTTC.

The rearrangement uses TRBV27 and TRBJ1-2, with a tentative D call TRBD1 (5 bases). Germline CDR1 MNHEY, CDR2 SMNVEV (reference sequence). The CDR3 covers 16 residues. The ends were cut back, 3 bases at V and 11 bases at J, with 25 bases in the middle. CDR3 protein: CASSFRPGPGSSGYTF. The CDR3 nucleotides read TGTGCCAGCAGTTTCCGTCCGGGGCCGGGATCGTCAGGGTACACCTTC.

CDR3 sequence reads: CASSLGVSGELFF. For the CDR3, the DNA is TGTGCCAGCAGTTTAGGGGTGAGCGGGGAGCTGTTTTTT. The chain joins TRBV21-1 to TRBJ2-2; no DNA check was done on the table's D call, TRBD1. TRBV21-1 is an annotated pseudogene. This CDR3 is built from 13 residues.

The chain uses TRBV19 and TRBJ1-1; D call uncertain. This CDR3 region has 13 residues. Trimming removed 2 bases from V and 3 bases from J, with 7 bases in between. CDR1 is LNHDA, CDR2 SQIVND, per germline (reference sequence). Here the CDR3 reads CASSILPDTEAFF. The DNA for the CDR3 is TGTGCCAGTAGTATATTACCGGACACTGAAGCTTTCTTT.

This rearrangement joins TRBV6-5 to TRBJ1-5; possible D gene TRBD1, 5 bases. V lost 0 bases, J lost 0 bases, and 9 bases lay in between. The germline gives CDR1 MNHEY, CDR2 SVGAGI. This CDR3 is built from 16 residues. For the CDR3, the DNA is TGTGCCAGCAGTTACTCGGGACCACATAGCAATCAGCCCCAGCATTTT. It encodes CASSYSGPHSNQPQHF.

The chain couples TRBV6-2 or TRBV6-3 to TRBJ1-5; perhaps TRBD1 as D (6 bases). The CDR3 totals 15 residues. Trimming took 5 bases from V and 4 from J, leaving 15 bases between them. CDR1 is MNHEY and CDR2 is SVGEGT in the germline V gene. Written as DNA, the CDR3 is TGTGCCAGCAGTCGGACAGCAAACCCTAATCAGCCCCAGCATTTT. Translated: CASSRTANPNQPQHF.

The CDR3 protein is CASSEESQMPRKTQYF. CDR3 in DNA: TGTGCCAGCAGTGAAGAGAGCCAAATGCCGCGGAAGACCCAGTACTTC. The V call is TRBV6-1, the J call TRBJ2-5, with D hard to call. Germline CDR1 and CDR2: MNHNS and SASEGT. The CDR3 has 16 amino acids. With 1 base removed from V and 6 bases from J, the gap between germline ends came to 18 bases.

This sequence joins TRBV12-3 or TRBV12-4 and TRBJ1-5; tentative D call: TRBD1 (5 bases). The CDR3 consists of 13 residues. Trimming removed 5 bases from V and 7 bases from J, with 12 bases in between. The CDR3 region is CASSTGTGQPQHF. The CDR3 DNA reads TGTGCCAGCAGTACTGGGACCGGACAGCCCCAGCATTTT.

V gene TRBV2 combines with J gene TRBJ2-7; 8 bases match TRBD2. Germline trimming cut 1 base from V and 2 bases from J; bases unmatched to any gene: 4. Germline CDR1 reads SNHLY; CDR2 reads FYNNEI. The length of the CDR3 is 15 residues. CDR3 nucleotide sequence: TGTGCCAGCAGTGAAGGGCTAGCGGGCACCTACGAGCAGTACTTC. Its protein product is CASSEGLAGTYEQYF. Full variable domain (rest looked up from reference TRBV2 and TRBJ2-7): EPEVTQTPSHQVTQMGQEVILRCVPISNHLYFYWYRQILGQKVEFLVSFYNNEISEKSEIFDDQFSVERPDGSNFTLKIRSTKLEDSAMYFCASSEGLAGTYEQYFGPGTRLTVT.

This clone was seen only once. The CDR3 nucleotides read TGCGCCAGCAGCTTGGGGACAGGGGCCTATGGCTACACCTTC. This sequence encodes CASSLGTGAYGYTF. The chain employs TRBV5-1 and TRBJ1-2; 9 nucleotides align to TRBD1. The CDR3 contains 14 residues. Germline V CDR1 and CDR2: SGHRS, YFSETQ. V lost 0 bases and J lost 4; bases outside the gene matches: 1.

A single count supports this clone. This rearrangement joins TRBV19 to TRBJ2-2; tentatively, D is TRBD2 (5 bases). Germline V gene sequence: CDR1 LNHDA, CDR2 SQIVND (reference sequence). This CDR3 comprises 12 residues. Trimming removed 6 bases from V and 7 bases from J, with 9 bases in between. CDR3 bases: TGTGCCAGTAGCCGGGGTTTCGGGGAGCTGTTTTTT. It encodes CASSRGFGELFF. The complete variable domain, with remaining parts taken from reference TRBV19 and TRBJ2-2, reads DGGITQSPKYLFRKEGQNVTLSCEQNLNHDAMYWYRQDPGQGLRLIYYSQIVNDFQKGDIAEGYSVSREKKESFPLTVTSAQKNPTAFYLCASSRGFGELFFGEGSRLTVL.

The chain uses TRBV30 and TRBJ1-2, with D uncertain. CDR3 length: 11 amino acids. V gave up 0 bases and J gave up 8 bases, with 7 bases separating them. From germline, CDR1 is GTSNPN and CDR2 SVGIG (reference sequence). This chain's CDR3 is CAWSVTAGYTF. CDR3 bases: TGTGCCTGGAGTGTAACGGCGGGCTACACCTTC.

The chain is built from TRBV19 and TRBJ2-7; TRBD1 aligns across 10 bases. CDR3 length: 15 residues. Losses at the gene ends were 5 bases for V and 4 bases for J; bases not matched to a gene: 8. Germline-derived CDR1 and CDR2 are LNHDA and SQIVND (reference sequence). The CDR3 nucleotides are TGTGCCAGTAGTCCCCTCCGGGACAGGGGATACGAGCAGTACTTC. Amino acids: CASSPLRDRGYEQYF.

The V and J genes are TRBV14 and TRBJ2-2, with 7 positions matching TRBD2. This CDR3 spans 16 amino acids. The J segment lost 5 bases and the V segment lost 5 bases, leaving 11 bases of the junction unmatched. Germline CDR1 SGHDN, CDR2 FVKESK. The chain's CDR3 is CASSLAPAGITGELFF. CDR3 coding DNA: TGTGCCAGCAGCTTAGCACCAGCGGGGATTACCGGGGAGCTGTTTTTT.

The chain links TRBV10-1 to TRBJ1-1; D unresolved. This CDR3 comprises 16 residues. From germline, CDR1 is WNHNN and CDR2 SYGVQD (reference sequence). V was clipped by 6 bases and J by 5 bases, with 22 bases between them. Here the CDR3 reads CASSKTPPSEGTEAFF. In nucleotides, the CDR3 is TGCGCCAGCAGCAAGACCCCTCCGAGTGAAGGGACTGAAGCTTTCTTT.

The V call is TRBV7-3, the J call TRBJ1-5, with unresolved D. V lost 5 bases, J lost 3 bases, and 8 bases lay in between. Germline V gives CDR1 SGHTA, CDR2 FQGTGA. The CDR3 covers 13 residues. CDR3 sequence: CASSEEHNQPQHF. DNA for the CDR3: TGTGCCAGCAGCGAAGAGCACAATCAGCCCCAGCATTTT. Full variable domain (rest looked up from reference TRBV7-3 and TRBJ1-5): GAGVSQTPSNKVTEKGKYVELRCDPISGHTALYWYRQSLGQGPEFLIYFQGTGAADDSGLPNDRFFAVRPEGSVSTLKIQRTERGDSAVYLCASSEEHNQPQHFGDGTRLSIL.